This TCR beta chain was documented in a study of blood T cell repertoires in COVID-19. Using immunoSEQ multiplex PCR, the repertoire was profiled, and TCRdb retains in-frame clones only, with some absent. The data hold 45,000 to 60,000 clones, with 84% observed a single time. Unmatched junction bases numbered 7, after V lost 7 bases and J lost 0 bases. Per germline, CDR1 GTSNPN and CDR2 SVGIG (reference sequence). This CDR3 comprises 16 residues. Input material: peripheral blood. V usage is TRBV30 and J usage is TRBJ2-6; TRBD1 aligns across 9 bases. The clonotype comes from a woman of 80 years or more with acute or convalescent COVID-19. The CDR3 spells CAYTGTGSSGANVLTF. The DNA for the CDR3 is TGTGCCTACACGGGGACAGGGAGCTCTGGGGCCAACGTCCTGACTTTC.